The 27 T cell receptor beta chains below all came from one sample that was sequenced in a study of identical twins. One entry per CDR3 protein, called by TCRdb with MiXCR from the 5' RACE reads. In the table there are 420,000 or so distinct CDR3 sequences, 18% of which are singletons. Material: naive T cells sorted from blood. These receptors were obtained from a man aged 50-60 years in good health.

The CDR3 reads CSARVPLNSNQPQHF. The CDR3 DNA is TGCAGTGCTAGAGTCCCCTTGAATAGCAATCAGCCCCAGCATTTT. V and J are TRBV20-1 and TRBJ1-5; D remains ambiguous. Germline V lookup: CDR1 DFQATT, CDR2 SNEGSKA (reference sequence). The CDR3 covers 15 residues. Trimming took 1 base from V and 0 from J, leaving 10 bases between them.

The rearrangement uses TRBV12-3 or TRBV12-4 and TRBJ2-3; 12 bases map to TRBD2. Trimming removed 0 bases from V and 4 bases from J; junction bases left unmatched: 5. This CDR3 contains 17 residues. DNA for the CDR3: TGTGCCAGCAGTTTAGCGGCTAGCGGGAGGGCGGCAGATACGCAGTATTTT. Protein product: CASSLAASGRAADTQYF.

CDR3 DNA: TGTGCCAGCAAGGACAGGGGGGAACGCTACGAGCAGTACTTC. Translating it yields CASKDRGERYEQYF. The chain carries TRBV6-1 and TRBJ2-7, with 10 bases fitting TRBD1. The CDR3 runs to 14 residues. With V trimmed by 7 bases and J by 3 bases, 6 bases remained unmatched. Per germline, CDR1 MNHNS and CDR2 SASEGT.

This clonotype showed up many times. The rearrangement joins TRBV6-6 to TRBJ2-6; D is uncertain. V was clipped by 6 bases and J by 6 bases, with 9 bases between them. The CDR3 is 13 residues long. The germline CDR1 and CDR2 sequences are MNHNY and SVGAGI (reference sequence). In DNA form, the CDR3 reads TGTGCCAGCAGGCATTATTCGGCCAACGTCCTGACTTTC. Translated: CASRHYSANVLTF.

CDR3 sequence (DNA): TGTGCCAGCAGCCAATGGGAGAATGAAAGAGATACGCAGTATTTT. It specifies CASSQWENERDTQYF. The chain couples TRBV14 to TRBJ2-3; weak D call: TRBD2 (5 bases). The CDR3 is 15 residues long. Germline CDR1 is SGHDN and CDR2 is FVKESK. The ends were cut back, 2 bases at V and 5 bases at J, with 14 bases in the middle.

The sample holds a few counts of this clonotype. The chain recombines TRBV12-3 or TRBV12-4 with TRBJ2-1; 12 nucleotides line up with TRBD2. Trimming at V came to 6 bases and at J to 6 bases, leaving 6 bases not matched to a gene. The length of the CDR3 is 15 residues. CDR3 coding DNA: TGTGCCAGCAGACCTAGCGGGAGGGCCATCAATGAGCAGTTCTTC. Encoded protein: CASRPSGRAINEQFF.

This clonotype was seen only a few times. The chain links TRBV4-3 to TRBJ2-5; 7 nucleotides align to TRBD2. The CDR3 sequence is 14 residues long. V shed 0 bases, J shed 7 bases, and the junction held 5 bases outside the gene matches. Germline V gene sequence: CDR1 LGHNA, CDR2 YSLEER. CDR3: CASSQDRGGRTQYF. The CDR3, as DNA: TGCGCCAGCAGCCAAGATCGGGGAGGGCGGACCCAGTACTTC.

This clonotype was seen a handful of times. One junction end disagrees with the germline gene, perhaps due to a read error. This chain connects TRBV7-9 to TRBJ2-1; D is unclear. In germline, CDR1 is SEHNR, CDR2 FQNEAQ (reference sequence). This CDR3 is 16 amino acids long. The CDR3 sequence: CASSLDAISSYNEQFF. In nucleotides, the CDR3 is TGTGCCAGCAGTTTAGATGCTATTAGCTCCTACAATGAGCAGTTCTTC.

This clonotype was detected ten times or more. The chain employs TRBV7-8 and TRBJ1-5, with D possibly being TRBD1 (5 bases). This CDR3 is built from 16 residues. V lost 5 bases, J lost 0 bases, and 14 bases lay in between. Per the germline V gene, CDR1 is SGHVS and CDR2 is FQNEAQ. CDR3 in amino acids: CASSPTRGYSNQPQHF. DNA of the CDR3: TGTGCCAGCAGCCCCACCCGGGGGTATAGCAATCAGCCCCAGCATTTT.

The chain couples TRBV29-1 to TRBJ1-4, with D possibly matching TRBD1 (6 bases). V dropped 5 bases and J dropped 14 bases, with 21 bases sitting between them. The germline CDR1 and CDR2 sequences are SQVTM and ANQGSEA. CDR3 length: 13 residues. DNA of the CDR3: TGCAGCGTTACCAATACAGGGTTTGGAGTCCTGTTTTTT. Translation: CSVTNTGFGVLFF.

Many counts were recorded for this clonotype. The rearrangement uses TRBV5-1 and TRBJ2-1; possibly TRBD2 for D (5 bases). With 1 base removed from V and 4 bases from J, the gap between germline ends came to 9 bases. Germline V CDR1 and CDR2: SGHRS, YFSETQ. CDR3 length: 14 amino acids. The CDR3 DNA follows: TGCGCCAGCAGCTTGACGGGGAGTTACAATGAGCAGTTCTTC. This translates into CASSLTGSYNEQFF.

This clonotype turned up a few times. The CDR3 loop is CASSYSERGGYEQYF. Here the CDR3 DNA reads TGTGCCAGCAGTTACTCGGAGCGGGGAGGGTACGAGCAGTACTTC. The rearrangement links TRBV6-5 to TRBJ2-7, with TRBD2 identical over 7 bases. The germline V gene encodes CDR1 MNHEY and CDR2 SVGAGI. The ends lost 0 bases at V and 4 bases at J; junction bases unmatched: 6. CDR3 length: 15 amino acids.

This chain connects TRBV10-2 to TRBJ2-7; 11 bases align to TRBD1. The length of the CDR3 is 14 residues. CDR1 and CDR2 from the germline V gene are WSHSY and SAAADI. Trimming took 3 bases from V and 10 from J; bases not matched to a gene: 8. CDR3 sequence (DNA): TGCGCCAGCAGTGAAGGGGGACAGGGGGTCCGACAGTACTTC. Residues: CASSEGGQGVRQYF.

The sample holds many counts of this clonotype. The V and J genes are TRBV20-1 and TRBJ2-7, with 7 bases fitting TRBD1. V dropped 6 bases and J dropped 6; count of bases not matched to a gene: 8. The germline V gene has CDR1 DFQATT and CDR2 SNEGSKA (reference sequence). The CDR3 consists of 12 residues. The CDR3 nucleotides read TGCAGTGCCTCGGACAGGCCCGGCGAGCAGTACTTC. This sequence encodes CSASDRPGEQYF.

V and J are TRBV11-2 and TRBJ2-7; no definite D call. Germline V gene sequence: CDR1 SGHAT, CDR2 FQNNGV. V lost 3 bases and J lost 2, with 8 bases in between. This CDR3 region has 13 residues. CDR3 bases: TGTGCCAGCAGCTTGCAGGCCACCTACGAGCAGTACTTC. It encodes CASSLQATYEQYF.

The chain links TRBV5-5 to TRBJ2-1, with D maybe TRBD1 (6 bases). The CDR3 is 15 amino acids. Germline CDR1 reads SGHKS; CDR2 reads YYEKEE (reference sequence). V was cut by 2 bases and J by 3 bases, with 12 bases left in between. The CDR3 DNA reads as TGTGCCAGCAGCTTACAGGGTAACGGCTACAATGAGCAGTTCTTC. Translated: CASSLQGNGYNEQFF.

This chain links TRBV20-1 with TRBJ1-2; D is perhaps TRBD1 (5 bases). CDR1 is DFQATT, CDR2 SNEGSKA, per germline (reference sequence). This CDR3 region has 18 residues. The ends were cut back, 6 bases at V and 5 bases at J, with 31 bases in the middle. CDR3 protein: CSAKMPWTRLLLVYGYTF. The DNA for the CDR3 is TGCAGTGCCAAGATGCCTTGGACAAGACTCCTCCTGGTTTATGGCTACACCTTC.

The chain employs TRBV6-1 and TRBJ2-7; the match to TRBD1 covers 7 bases. The CDR3 has 16 residues. V shed 6 bases, J shed 0 bases, and the junction held 11 bases outside the gene matches. Germline V gene lookup returns CDR1 MNHNS and CDR2 SASEGT. The CDR3 region is CASRPAGGADSYEQYF. CDR3 nucleotides: TGTGCCAGCAGGCCCGCAGGGGGAGCGGACTCCTACGAGCAGTACTTC.

This clonotype was observed a handful of times. The rearrangement uses TRBV29-1 and TRBJ2-7; 11 bases line up with TRBD2. The germline V gene has CDR1 SQVTM and CDR2 ANQGSEA. This CDR3 is 14 amino acids long. V shed 6 bases and J 3 bases; nucleotides not matched to a gene: 7. CDR3 sequence (DNA): TGCAGCGTCCGTGGTGGGACTAGCGGCTACGAGCAGTACTTC. Translating it yields CSVRGGTSGYEQYF.

V usage is TRBV25-1 and J usage is TRBJ2-1, with unresolved D. The V gene's germline CDR1 is MGHDK and CDR2 SYGVNS. V was trimmed by 5 bases and J by 0 bases, leaving 14 bases between them. The CDR3 is 16 residues long. This chain's CDR3 is CASSPPRSRSYNEQFF. The DNA of the CDR3 is TGTGCCAGCAGTCCTCCCAGGAGTCGCTCCTACAATGAGCAGTTCTTC.

This clonotype was observed a few times. The chain joins TRBV27 to TRBJ2-3; D is possibly TRBD1 (6 bases). The CDR3 extends over 15 amino acids. V lost 5 bases and J lost 6, with 18 bases in between. Germline loops: CDR1 MNHEY, CDR2 SMNVEV (reference sequence). CDR3 in amino acids: CASSPLGGGYDTQYF. The DNA for the CDR3 is TGTGCCAGCAGTCCCCTAGGTGGGGGCTACGATACGCAGTATTTT.

There are many counts of this clonotype. The J gene is TRBJ2-1, the V gene TRBV20-1, with TRBD1 as a possible D gene (6 bases). This CDR3 contains 13 residues. CDR1 and CDR2 from the germline V gene are DFQATT and SNEGSKA (reference sequence). Trimming shortened V by 3 bases and J by 2 bases, and 8 bases separated the two germline ends. CDR3 region: CSASNRAYNEQFF. CDR3 nucleotide sequence: TGCAGTGCTAGTAACAGGGCCTACAATGAGCAGTTCTTC.

The sample holds many counts of this clonotype. The V and J genes are TRBV20-1 and TRBJ2-5; D remains unclear. Germline-derived CDR1 and CDR2 are DFQATT and SNEGSKA (reference sequence). Trimming left V 3 bases short and J 7 bases short, with 9 bases between. The CDR3 runs to 11 residues. The CDR3 DNA follows: TGCAGTGCTAGGCATAGAGGGACCCAGTACTTC. It translates to CSARHRGTQYF.

J is TRBJ2-3 and V is TRBV5-1; possibly TRBD1 or TRBD2 for D (5 bases each). The V gene's germline CDR1 is SGHRS and CDR2 YFSETQ. V lost 4 bases to trimming and J lost 2 bases, with 11 bases between them. This CDR3 contains 14 residues. The CDR3 DNA reads TGCGCCAGCAGCACAGGACTTTACACAGATACGCAGTATTTT. Amino acid sequence: CASSTGLYTDTQYF.

The rearrangement uses TRBV15 and TRBJ2-7; the D gene could be TRBD1 or TRBD2 (5 bases each). Germline values: CDR1 LNHNV, CDR2 YYDKDF (reference sequence). The CDR3 has 13 amino acids. V was shortened by 5 bases and J by 4 bases, with 12 bases between the two germline ends. The chain's CDR3 is CATSGRGVYEQYF. The CDR3 nucleotides are TGTGCCACCAGCGGCCGAGGGGTGTACGAGCAGTACTTC. Drawing the rest from reference TRBV15 and TRBJ2-7, the complete variable domain is DAMVIQNPRYQVTQFGKPVTLSCSQTLNHNVMYWYQQKSSQAPKLLFHYYDKDFNNEADTPDNFQSRRPNTSFCFLDIRSPGLGDTAMYLCATSGRGVYEQYFGPGTRLTVT.

This chain links TRBV4-1 with TRBJ2-3, with D possibly being TRBD1 or TRBD2 (7 bases each). Germline V CDR1 and CDR2: MGHRA, YSYEKL. This CDR3 region has 15 residues. V gave up 2 bases and J gave up 3 bases, with 12 bases separating them. This CDR3 is CASSQLQGGTDTQYF. The DNA for the CDR3 is TGCGCCAGCAGCCAATTGCAGGGGGGGACAGATACGCAGTATTTT.

A few counts support this clonotype. The chain carries TRBV5-1 and TRBJ1-1; D perhaps matches TRBD1 (6 bases). Germline loops: CDR1 SGHRS, CDR2 YFSETQ. V dropped 5 bases and J dropped 5 bases, with 19 bases sitting between them. The CDR3 has 15 amino acids. CDR3 protein: CASSPQIRGGTEAFF. The CDR3 bases are TGCGCCAGCAGTCCACAGATCCGAGGGGGGACTGAAGCTTTCTTT.